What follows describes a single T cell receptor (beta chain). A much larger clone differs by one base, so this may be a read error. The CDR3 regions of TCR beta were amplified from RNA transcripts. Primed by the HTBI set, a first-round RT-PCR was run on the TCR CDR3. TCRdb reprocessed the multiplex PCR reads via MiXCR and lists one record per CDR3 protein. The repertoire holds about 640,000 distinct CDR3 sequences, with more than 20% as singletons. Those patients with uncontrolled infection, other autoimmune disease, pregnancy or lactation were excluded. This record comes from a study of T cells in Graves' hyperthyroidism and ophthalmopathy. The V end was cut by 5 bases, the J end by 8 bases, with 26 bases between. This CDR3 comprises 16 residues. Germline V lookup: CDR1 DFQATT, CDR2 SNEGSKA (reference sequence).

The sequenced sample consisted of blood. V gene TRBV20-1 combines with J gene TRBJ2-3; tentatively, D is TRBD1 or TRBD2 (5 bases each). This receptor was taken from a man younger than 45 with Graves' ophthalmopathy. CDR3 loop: CSAQSRATTIVGTQYF. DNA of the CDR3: TGCAGTGCTCAAAGCAGGGCGACTACAATAGTCGGTACGCAGTATTTT.